This record concerns one T cell receptor beta chain sequence. This clonotype was found many times. What this receptor recognizes is not known. Per-nucleotide qualities are absent, and no much larger clonotype sits a single base away. The CDR3 runs 13 amino acids, cysteine and phenylalanine included. Only the CDR3 portion is preserved as DNA: 39 bases, with reading frame beginning at the first base. Trimming at the junction amounts to 3 bases on V and 3 bases on J, and the germline ends lie 12 bases apart. The germline V gene (reference sequence) provides CDR1 DFQATT and CDR2 SNEGSKA. Bone marrow was sampled from every patient at the time of active disease. Bone marrow mononuclear cells were isolated by Ficoll-Hypaque density gradient centrifugation. CD138-negative cells were obtained by negative selection after labeling with CD138 magnetic microbeads on a MACS separator, removing myeloma plasma cells. Flow cytometry with CD138 antibodies on an Attune NxT was used to check how pure the isolated cells were. Total RNA was extracted with TRIzol reagent and quantified with a NanoDrop spectrophotometer. Paired RNA-seq and IR-seq were performed on the CD138-negative bone marrow sample of each patient.

The Immunoverse kit was used to build TCR libraries from roughly 370 ng RNA, with molecular barcoded adaptors covering alpha/delta and beta/gamma chains. TCR library preparation used the same RNA that went into transcriptome sequencing. An Illumina HiSeq 4000 with 2 x 150 cycles was used to sequence the TCR libraries. The original methods were these. With MiXCR, TCR reads were aligned to human V, D, J and C references and assembled into CDR3 clonotypes, with quality filtering and error correction included. Clonotype counts and gene usage diversity were analyzed with the tcR package in R. For inspection of raw mapping reads, RNA-seq reads were mapped by STAR aligner version 2.5.3a onto GRCh37 of the human genome. To test how sequencing depth affected the clonotypes detected, IR-seq fastq files were randomly downsampled with Seqtk 1.3. The public sequencing data were trimmed at Q25 with fastp and processed into clonotypes with MiXCR by TCRdb, which kept only in-frame beta chains. Each entry merges the rows of one CDR3 protein and shows their most common DNA and genes. The V and J calls shown here were made by TCRdb, not taken from the authors' results. A total of 8,000 to 10,000 distinct CDR3 sequences appear in this sample, roughly 15% of them only once. Around 25% of the sample comes from the top ten.

The source of the sample is a study of read filtering for tumor transcriptome and immune sequencing (dated by TCRdb to 2018 to 2021). Regarding the research as a whole: The cohort had approximately 16 male and approximately 14 female patients with a mean age of about 66 years, ranging from roughly 45 to 80. By revised international staging, roughly 8 patients were R-ISS I, about 15 were R-ISS II and over 5 were R-ISS III. After DNase treatment, whole-transcriptome libraries were prepared using the TruSeq RNA Access Library Prep Kit. Per sample, about 3.5 to 11 million TCR-region mapped reads were obtained with IR-seq, compared with only roughly 85 to 1273 with RNA-seq. The study compared TCR repertoires from targeted immune repertoire sequencing and bulk whole-transcriptome sequencing run on the same bone marrow samples. One main goal was a read-filtering strategy for immune repertoire data, in particular deciding whether clonotypes backed by only one read should be removed. The full study reports these points: In IR-seq, about 82% of clonotypes but 3% to 4% of total reads were represented by single-read clonotypes, whereas in RNA-seq, approximately 73% of clonotypes and around 45% of reads were represented by single-read clonotypes. The sorted CD138-negative fraction was composed of a mixed bone marrow immune population rather than of purified T cells. When single-read clonotypes were removed, the proportions of shared clonotypes in IR-seq and RNA-seq correlated more strongly. Compared with RNA-seq, IR-seq captured clonotypes at much greater depth and more reliably, and a smaller IR-seq throughput was enough to identify most of the shared clonotypes.

The material sequenced was a population of CD138-negative cells sorted from bone marrow. Read against the paper, the sample's cell subset or site label means: bone marrow mononuclear cells depleted of CD138+ plasma/myeloma cells by negative magnetic selection. This receptor was obtained from a donor at least 40 years old with multiple myeloma. The V gene is TRBV20-1 and the J gene is TRBJ2-7, with the D gene not clear enough to name. The CDR3 loop reads CSARSGFSYEQYF. The nucleotides read TGCAGTGCTAGGTCCGGTTTCAGCTACGAGCAGTACTTC.